Ten or more counts support the clone carrying this T cell receptor (beta chain). The data derive from a study of T cells after yellow fever vaccination. Trimming took 5 bases from V and 4 from J, leaving 12 bases between them. This CDR3 is 14 amino acids long. Germline V CDR1 and CDR2: LNHDA, SQIVND (reference sequence). For TCR, cDNA came from 5'RACE template switching, which added a universal primer site and UMIs. TCRdb recomputed calls from the 5' RACE reads with MiXCR, one row per CDR3 protein. The table shows about 220,000 distinct CDR3 sequences, with approximately 3% occurring only once. This TCR derives from a young man who received the YFV17D yellow fever vaccine. Here the sequenced sample was CD4+ T cells sorted from PBMCs, taken 10 days after the yellow fever booster vaccination. The chain recombines TRBV19 with TRBJ2-1, with TRBD1 as a possible D gene (5 bases). The CDR3 DNA follows: TGTGCCAGTAGTCCATCCCGACAGTACAATGAGCAGTTCTTC. This codes for CASSPSRQYNEQFF.